One and the same sample provided the 18 T cell receptor beta chains below, sequenced in a study of cytomegalovirus exposure and HLA in healthy donors. Primers included in the PCR were 60 Vbeta and 13 Jbeta primers. The method was immunoSEQ multiplex PCR; TCRdb's version includes in-frame clones alone and lacks a portion of them. The profile shows 130,000 to 150,000 clones, approximately 81% of them singletons. Sequencing was carried out using PBMCs. Source of these receptors: a woman aged 40-49 years in good health and CMV-seropositive.

Comments on this clone: The junction shows a germline mismatch at one end, possibly a read error. Other DNA sequences in this specimen translate into the identical CDR3. This rearrangement joins TRBV5-1 to TRBJ2-7; 11 bases agree with TRBD2. The CDR3 is made up of 17 amino acids. Germline CDR1 reads SGHRS; CDR2 reads YFSETQ. CDR3 nucleotide sequence: TGCGCCAGCAGCTTCCGGCTAGCGGGGGGCCACTCCTACGAGCAGTACTTT. This translates into CASSFRLAGGHSYEQYF.

The chain recombines TRBV28 with TRBJ1-5; D gene unclear. This CDR3 is built from 15 residues. The V end lost 2 bases, the J end lost 6 bases, and 14 bases lay between the germline ends. Germline CDR1 MDHEN, CDR2 SYDVKM. Here the CDR3 reads CASSLPPAAVQPQHF. The CDR3 DNA follows: TGTGCCAGCAGTTTACCCCCCGCGGCAGTTCAGCCCCAGCATTTT.

This clone showed up just once. The chain links TRBV11-1 to TRBJ2-7, with D tentatively TRBD1 (7 bases). The V end lost 5 bases, the J end lost 3 bases, and 14 bases lay between the germline ends. Per the germline V gene, CDR1 is SGHAT and CDR2 is FQDESV (reference sequence). This CDR3 contains 14 residues. The CDR3: CASSPSGGNYEQYF. DNA of the CDR3: TGTGCCAGCAGCCCCTCAGGGGGGAACTACGAGCAGTACTTC.

CDR3 residues: CASLGRDRGYGYTF. Here the CDR3 DNA reads TGTGCCAGCCTCGGCCGGGACAGGGGCTATGGCTACACCTTC. The V call is TRBV27, the J call TRBJ1-2, with TRBD1 identical over 10 bases. Germline loops: CDR1 MNHEY, CDR2 SMNVEV (reference sequence). Losses at the gene ends were 8 bases for V and 4 bases for J; bases not matched to a gene: 7. This CDR3 comprises 14 residues.

This clone was counted between two and nine times. The chain couples TRBV18 to TRBJ1-3; weak D call: TRBD1 (5 bases). Trimming removed 4 bases from V and 5 bases from J, with 9 bases in between. This CDR3 spans 13 amino acids. Germline-derived CDR1 and CDR2 are KGHSH and LQKENI. The CDR3 DNA reads TGTGCCAGCTCACACAGGTCAAGAAACACCATATATTTT. Translation gives CASSHRSRNTIYF. Looking up the rest from reference TRBV18 and TRBJ1-3 gives the full variable domain: NAGVMQNPRHLVRRRGQEARLRCSPMKGHSHVYWYRQLPEEGLKFMVYLQKENIIDESGMPKERFSAEFPKEGPSILRIQQVVRGDSAAYFCASSHRSRNTIYFGEGSWLTVV.

The V call is TRBV6-1, the J call TRBJ2-1; 7 nucleotides agree with TRBD2. CDR1 and CDR2 (germline): MNHNS, SASEGT. The ends lost 1 base at V and 5 bases at J; junction bases unmatched: 17. CDR3 length equals 19 residues. CDR3 DNA: TGTGCCAGCAGTGAAGGGATCAAGCCCCAACGGACTAGAAACAATGAGCAGTTCTTC. It translates to CASSEGIKPQRTRNNEQFF.

The gene calls are TRBV4-3 and TRBJ2-2, with D perhaps TRBD1 (5 bases). CDR1 and CDR2 (germline): LGHNA, YSLEER. This CDR3 region has 15 residues. V was clipped by 7 bases and J by 6 bases, with 18 bases between them. The CDR3 reads CASTFLGAPSGELFF. As DNA, the CDR3 is TGCGCCAGCACCTTTTTAGGGGCTCCTTCCGGGGAGCTGTTTTTT.

The chain combines TRBV5-4 with TRBJ2-7; 7 nucleotides agree with TRBD1. V shed 4 bases and J 5 bases; nucleotides not matched to a gene: 9. CDR1 and CDR2 (germline): SGHNT, YYREEE (reference sequence). CDR3 length equals 14 residues. In DNA, the CDR3 is TGTGCCAGCAGCCCGGGAAGGGGGCGGAACGAGCAGTACTTC. This encodes CASSPGRGRNEQYF.

The rearrangement links TRBV27 to TRBJ2-7, with D possibly being TRBD2 (6 bases). The CDR3 consists of 16 residues. Trimming took off 8 bases at V and 5 bases at J, with 25 bases between the two ends. Per the germline V gene, CDR1 is MNHEY and CDR2 is SMNVEV (reference sequence). CDR3 sequence: CASASVPGTVWNEQYF. The CDR3 DNA sequence: TGTGCCAGCGCTAGCGTTCCAGGGACTGTCTGGAACGAGCAGTACTTC.

This clone came up once. This chain links TRBV19 with TRBJ2-1; the D is unclear. Germline V gives CDR1 LNHDA, CDR2 SQIVND (reference sequence). V lost 10 bases and J 0 bases, leaving 10 bases between the germline ends. The CDR3 has 13 amino acids. In DNA, the CDR3 is TGTGCCACCCTAGAAAGCTCCTACAATGAGCAGTTCTTC. Translated: CATLESSYNEQFF.

The chain uses TRBV28 and TRBJ1-4, with D uncertain. Trimming removed 2 bases from V and 6 bases from J, with 10 bases in between. Germline V gives CDR1 MDHEN, CDR2 SYDVKM. The CDR3 has 14 amino acids. CDR3 loop: CASSLSQMDEKLFF. As DNA, the CDR3 is TGTGCCAGCAGTTTAAGTCAGATGGATGAAAAACTGTTTTTT.

This clone occurred once. J is TRBJ2-5 and V is TRBV7-9; tentative D call: TRBD1 (6 bases). The DNA end lines up better with TRBJ2-7; the J call may be wrong. The CDR3 has 14 residues. Germline-derived CDR1 and CDR2 are SEHNR and FQNEAQ (reference sequence). CDR3 coding DNA: TGTGCCAGCAGCCCAAATACAGGGTCCTACGAGCAGTACTTC. Its translation is CASSPNTGSYEQYF.

The rearrangement links TRBV7-9 to TRBJ2-1; 8 bases map to TRBD2. J gave up 8 bases and V 4 bases, and 10 bases lay outside the gene matches. The CDR3 contains 15 residues. The germline V gene encodes CDR1 SEHNR and CDR2 FQNEAQ (reference sequence). CDR3 region: CASSSLRTSIDEQFF. The CDR3 DNA reads as TGTGCCAGCAGCTCCCTTAGGACTAGCATCGATGAGCAGTTCTTC.

The rearrangement links TRBV29-1 to TRBJ2-1; 7 bases are shared with TRBD1. V trimming: 4 bases; J trimming: 9 bases; junction bases outside the gene matches: 15. Germline CDR1 SQVTM, CDR2 ANQGSEA. The CDR3 loop spans 15 amino acids. CDR3 nucleotide sequence: TGCAGCGTTGTGGGACAGCAACCCCCACAGGGTGAGCAGTTCTTC. As protein: CSVVGQQPPQGEQFF.

The chain joins TRBV6-5 to TRBJ1-3; 8 bases fit TRBD1. With 6 bases clipped from V and 0 bases from J, the junction kept 4 bases outside the gene matches. The germline gives CDR1 MNHEY, CDR2 SVGAGI. This CDR3 is 15 amino acids long. In nucleotides, the CDR3 is TGTGCCAGCAGCGACAGGGGACTCTCTGGAAACACCATATATTTT. Its translation: CASSDRGLSGNTIYF.

J is TRBJ2-5 and V is TRBV20-1; tentatively, D is TRBD2 (5 bases). Germline V gene lookup returns CDR1 DFQATT and CDR2 SNEGSKA (reference sequence). Trimming stripped 3 bases from V and 4 bases from J, with 6 bases between. CDR3 length: 11 residues. In nucleotides, the CDR3 is TGCAGTGCTAGGGCGGGAGAGACCCAGTACTTC. Translating it yields CSARAGETQYF.

The rearrangement uses TRBV7-9 and TRBJ2-7; TRBD1 aligns across 11 bases. The CDR3 consists of 16 residues. CDR1 and CDR2 (germline): SEHNR, FQNEAQ (reference sequence). V shed 1 base and J 4 bases; nucleotides not matched to a gene: 6. The CDR3 loop is CASSLVQGQGEYEQYF. The CDR3 coding sequence is TGTGCCAGCAGCTTAGTACAGGGACAGGGGGAGTACGAGCAGTACTTC.

The chain joins TRBV10-3 to TRBJ2-3; weak D call: TRBD2 (5 bases). Between the trimmed V and J ends, which lost 6 bases and 3 bases, there was a span of 16 bases. The germline gives CDR1 ENHRY, CDR2 SYGVKD. The CDR3 sequence is 15 residues long. CDR3 bases: TGTGCCATCAGCCCACTCCGCGGGCGTACAGATACGCAGTATTTT. Its protein is CAISPLRGRTDTQYF.